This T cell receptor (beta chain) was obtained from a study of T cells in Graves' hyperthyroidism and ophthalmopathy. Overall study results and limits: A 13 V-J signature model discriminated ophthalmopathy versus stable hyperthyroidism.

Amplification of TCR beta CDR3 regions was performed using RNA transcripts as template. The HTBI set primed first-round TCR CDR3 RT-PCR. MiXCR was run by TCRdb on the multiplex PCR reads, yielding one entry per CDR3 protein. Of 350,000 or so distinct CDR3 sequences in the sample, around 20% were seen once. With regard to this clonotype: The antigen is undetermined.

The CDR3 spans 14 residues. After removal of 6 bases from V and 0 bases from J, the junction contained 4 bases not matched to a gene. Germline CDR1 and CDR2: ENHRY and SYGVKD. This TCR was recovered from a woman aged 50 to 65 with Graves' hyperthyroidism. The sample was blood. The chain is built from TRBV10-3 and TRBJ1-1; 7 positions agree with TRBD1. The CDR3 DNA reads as TGTGCCATCAGCCCGACAGGGATGAACACTGAAGCTTTCTTT. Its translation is CAISPTGMNTEAFF.